The rows below give T cell receptor beta chains drawn from one sample of a study of cytomegalovirus exposure and HLA in healthy donors. Only in-frame clones appear in the TCRdb table, and some are missing; sequencing was by immunoSEQ multiplex PCR. The table includes around 150,000 clones, approximately 70% detected once. The material sequenced was PBMCs. The receptors were sampled from a man aged 35-49 years in good health and CMV-seropositive. CDR3s include the opening cysteine and the closing phenylalanine or tryptophan. Fields, in order: V gene, J gene, clone size, D gene, CDR3 DNA, CDR3 protein. A D gene is named only where the DNA matches it firmly. The size field is filled for only some rows; it gives once, few, many or a size class.

TRBV7-2,TRBJ1-1,few,.,TGTGCCAGCAGCTTAGGTGGGAGGGGTGAAGCTTTCTTT,CASSLGGRGEAFF
TRBV7-3,TRBJ2-3,.,TRBD2,TGTGCCAGCAGCCCACGGGGGGGCATAAGCACAGATACGCAGTATTTT,CASSPRGGISTDTQYF
TRBV19,TRBJ2-7,.,TRBD1,TGTGCCAGTAGTATGAGGATGGGACAGGGGACCTACGAGCAGTACTTC,CASSMRMGQGTYEQYF
TRBV6-5,TRBJ1-1,.,.,TGTGCCAGCAGCGCCCGCCGGGCTGAAGCTTTCTTT,CASSARRAEAFF
TRBV6-5,TRBJ1-3,.,.,TGTGCCAGCAGTTACTCAGGGGGTGGAAACACCATATATTTT,CASSYSGGGNTIYF
TRBV7-9,TRBJ1-1,.,TRBD1,TGTTCCAGCAGCCGAGCAGGGGGAGAAGCTTTCTTT,CSSSRAGGEAFF
TRBV5-6,TRBJ2-7,.,.,TGTGCCAGCAGGCCTACGAGCTCCTACGAGCAGTACTTC,CASRPTSSYEQYF
TRBV7-2,TRBJ1-4,few,.,TGTGCCAGCAGCCCGGCGGGGGGTAATGAAAAACTGTTTTTT,CASSPAGGNEKLFF
TRBV2,TRBJ1-2,.,TRBD1,TGTGCCAGCAGGACGGGACAGGCGAACTATGGCTACACCTTC,CASRTGQANYGYTF
TRBV5-1,TRBJ1-1,.,.,TGCGCCAGCAGCTTGGCAGGAGGAATGAACACTGAAGCTTTCTTT,CASSLAGGMNTEAFF
TRBV5-4,TRBJ1-2,.,TRBD1,TGTGCCAGCAGCTCACGGTCCAAGGGGGCAGCGAATGGCTACACCTTC,CASSSRSKGAANGYTF